This TCR beta chain was recovered during a study of shared clonotypes between healthy human individuals. Looking at the study overall: Three men and two women, aged 18 to 49, were donors. Per donor, CD8 memory used one plate, CD8 naive used two, CD4 memory used three and CD4 naive used three. Regarding the study as a whole: As a rule, naive subsets had a larger estimated richness than memory subsets.

A word on this clone: The antigen is undetermined.

The length of the CDR3 is 14 residues. Germline CDR1 reads MGHDK; CDR2 reads SYGVNS. V shed 1 base and J shed 5 bases, with 11 bases lying between them. Here immunoSEQ multiplex PCR was the method, and the copy in TCRdb shows in-frame clones only, minus some. The sample consists of about 2.4 million clones, over 85% of them appearing once. The chain employs TRBV25-1 and TRBJ2-5; D not resolved. The receptor was derived from a young man in good health. Some clones in this sample may be carry-over from other donors' samples. Sequenced: naive CD4+ T cells from PBMCs. Specified subset: CD45RA+ positively selected. In nucleotides, the CDR3 is TGTGCCAGCAGTGAATTTAACGGACGGGAGACCCAGTACTTC. Translation: CASSEFNGRETQYF.